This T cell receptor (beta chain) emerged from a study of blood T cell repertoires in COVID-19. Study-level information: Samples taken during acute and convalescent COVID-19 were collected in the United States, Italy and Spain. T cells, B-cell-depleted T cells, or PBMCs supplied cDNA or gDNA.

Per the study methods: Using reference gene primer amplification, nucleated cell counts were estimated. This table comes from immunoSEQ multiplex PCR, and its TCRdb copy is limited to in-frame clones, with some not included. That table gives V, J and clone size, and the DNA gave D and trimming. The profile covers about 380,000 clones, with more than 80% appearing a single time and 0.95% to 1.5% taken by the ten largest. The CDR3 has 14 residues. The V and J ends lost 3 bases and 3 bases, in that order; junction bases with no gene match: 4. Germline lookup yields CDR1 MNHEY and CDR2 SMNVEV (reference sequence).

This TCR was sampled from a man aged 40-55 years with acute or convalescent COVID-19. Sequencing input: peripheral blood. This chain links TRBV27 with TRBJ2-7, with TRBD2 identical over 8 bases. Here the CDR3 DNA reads TGTGCCAGCAGTTTCGGGACTAGTAACTACGAGCAGTACTTC. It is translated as CASSFGTSNYEQYF.